Following are 28 T cell receptor beta chains from one sample sequenced in a study of metastatic and nonmetastatic thyroid tumors. MiXCR reprocessed the PCR reads for TCRdb. The sample yields about 82,000 clones, 9.5% to 15% seen once. Patients had received no treatment of any kind before thyroid surgery. Source material: tumor tissue. These receptors originate from a female donor with papillary thyroid cancer or a benign thyroid nodule (not recorded which). Some clones in this sample may be carry-over from other donors' samples.

This clone was counted between two and nine times. The rearrangement links TRBV6-1 to TRBJ2-7, with D perhaps given as TRBD1 or TRBD2 (5 bases each). The tail of the sequence fits TRBJ2-5 better, so the J call may be wrong. Germline loops: CDR1 MNHNS, CDR2 SASEGT. The CDR3 spans 13 residues. CDR3 DNA sequence: TGTGCCAGCGGTGGGACGGTCAGAGAGACCCAGTACTTC. The encoded protein is CASGGTVRETQYF.

This clone was found a few times. A much more abundant neighbour one base away suggests this may be a read error. The chain has TRBV6-2 or TRBV6-3 and TRBJ2-5; TRBD1 agrees at 8 bases. The germline gives CDR1 MNHEY, CDR2 SVGEGT. The CDR3 covers 13 residues. J lost 8 bases, V lost 5 bases, and 7 bases had no gene match. CDR3 bases: TGTGCCAGCAGTGGACAGGGTCGAGATACCCAGTACTTC. Amino acid sequence: CASSGQGRDTQYF.

This clone was recorded at least ten times. The gene calls are TRBV7-2 and TRBJ1-4; possible D gene TRBD1, 5 bases. Germline CDR1 and CDR2: SGHTA and FQGNSA. Trimming took 6 bases from V and 8 from J, leaving 22 bases between them. CDR3 length: 16 residues. The CDR3 here is CASRSMGQGGGEKLFF. CDR3 DNA sequence: TGTGCCAGCAGATCCATGGGGCAGGGCGGCGGGGAAAAACTGTTTTTT.

This clone was counted many times. Other DNA sequences from this sample encode an identical CDR3 as well. The chain has TRBV5-4 and TRBJ2-7, with D perhaps TRBD2 (6 bases). Trimming left V 3 bases short and J 3 bases short, with 16 bases between. The germline V gene has CDR1 SGHNT and CDR2 YYREEE (reference sequence). This CDR3 has 15 residues. The CDR3 DNA sequence: TGTGCCAGCAGCTCGCTGACTAGGGGAAGCTACGAGCAGTACTTC. The encoded protein is CASSSLTRGSYEQYF. The whole variable domain, filled in from reference TRBV5-4 and TRBJ2-7, reads ETGVTQSPTHLIKTRGQQVTLRCSSQSGHNTVSWYQQALGQGPQFIFQYYREEENGRGNFPPRFSGLQFPNYSSELNVNALELDDSALYLCASSSLTRGSYEQYFGPGTRLTVT.

This clone was observed at least ten times. This chain connects TRBV25-1 to TRBJ2-1, with TRBD2 matching 13 bases. This CDR3 comprises 16 residues. Germline V CDR1 and CDR2: MGHDK, SYGVNS. J lost 10 bases, V lost 5 bases, and 11 bases had no gene match. For the CDR3, the DNA is TGTGCCAGCAGTTCCGGTCCGGGACTAGCGGGACGGGAGCAGTTCTTC. Translated: CASSSGPGLAGREQFF. The complete variable domain, with remaining parts taken from reference TRBV25-1 and TRBJ2-1, reads EADIYQTPRYLVIGTGKKITLECSQTMGHDKMYWYQQDPGMELHLIHYSYGVNSTEKGDLSSESTVSRIRTEHFPLTLESARPSHTSQYLCASSSGPGLAGREQFFGPGTRLTVL.

On this clone: A read error is possible here, since a much larger clone lies one base away. The chain couples TRBV10-3 to TRBJ1-2, with D perhaps TRBD1 (6 bases). Germline CDR1 and CDR2: ENHRY and SYGVKD. The CDR3 consists of 13 residues. V lost 6 bases and J 6 bases, leaving 14 bases between the germline ends. CDR3 nucleotides: TGTGCCATCAGCCAACAGGGTCCGGATGGCTACACCTTC. This translates into CAISQQGPDGYTF.

For this clone: Possible read error: a much larger clone is one base away. The chain has TRBV12-5 and TRBJ2-7; no clear D gene. Germline loops: CDR1 LGHNT, CDR2 FRNRAP. The CDR3 is 11 amino acids. The DNA for the CDR3 is TGTTCTAGTGGTTTAGAGGACGAGCAGTACTTC. Translating gives CSSGLEDEQYF.

The chain uses TRBV29-1 and TRBJ2-1, with D unresolved. The germline V and J ends were trimmed by 5 bases and 5 bases, with 10 bases remaining between them. CDR3 length: 12 residues. Germline V gene data show CDR1 as SQVTM and CDR2 as ANQGSEA. CDR3 bases: TGCAGCGTTCCATTGCCCGACAATGAGCAGTTCTTC. Residues: CSVPLPDNEQFF.

The gene calls are TRBV20-1 and TRBJ2-7; 9 bases line up with TRBD2. V shed 2 bases and J 1 base; nucleotides not matched to a gene: 3. The CDR3 length is 14 residues. Germline V gene data show CDR1 as DFQATT and CDR2 as SNEGSKA (reference sequence). The CDR3 DNA reads as TGCAGTGCTAGACTAGCGGGGATATCCTACGAGCAGTACTTC. It specifies CSARLAGISYEQYF.

The V call is TRBV5-1, the J call TRBJ2-7; no clear D. V lost 4 bases and J lost 2, with 22 bases in between. The CDR3 is made up of 17 amino acids. CDR1 and CDR2 (germline): SGHRS, YFSETQ. CDR3 protein: CASSPQLVTNLAYEQYF. DNA for the CDR3: TGCGCCAGCAGCCCTCAGCTGGTCACCAATCTTGCCTACGAGCAGTACTTC.

This clone came up many times. The chain joins TRBV2 to TRBJ2-5; the match to TRBD1 covers 7 bases. The CDR3 covers 13 residues. The V gene's germline CDR1 is SNHLY and CDR2 FYNNEI. Trimming at V came to 7 bases and at J to 5 bases, leaving 7 bases not matched to a gene. This CDR3 reads CASTPDRAETQYF. For the CDR3, the DNA is TGTGCCAGCACTCCAGACAGGGCGGAGACCCAGTACTTC.

About this clone itself: Since a much larger clone is just one base distant, this may be a read error. The sample has other DNA sequences that encode this CDR3 too. The chain couples TRBV12-3 or TRBV12-4 to TRBJ2-1; D possibly uses TRBD1 or TRBD2 (6 bases each). The CDR3 sequence is 16 residues long. V lost 0 bases and J 0 bases, leaving 9 bases between the germline ends. The CDR3 region has the DNA TGTGCCAGCAGTTTAGCGGGGGGCCCCTCCTACAATGAGCAGTTCTTC. It yields the protein CASSLAGGPSYNEQFF.

This clone was seen at least ten times. The chain recombines TRBV12-3 or TRBV12-4 with TRBJ1-2; D remains unclear. V lost 6 bases and J 6 bases, leaving 11 bases between the germline ends. This CDR3 region has 12 residues. CDR3 sequence reads: CASRGIGDGYTF. The CDR3 coding sequence is TGTGCCAGCAGGGGAATAGGCGATGGCTACACCTTC.

This clone has at least ten counts. The chain links TRBV28 to TRBJ1-2, with no clear D. Between the trimmed V and J ends, which lost 3 bases and 4 bases, there was a span of 15 bases. The CDR3 extends over 15 amino acids. CDR1 and CDR2 from the germline V gene are MDHEN and SYDVKM. This chain's CDR3 is CASSLVGSRSYGYTF. CDR3 sequence (DNA): TGTGCCAGCAGTTTGGTCGGCAGTCGGAGCTATGGCTACACCTTC.

This clone was seen repeatedly, ten times or more. This chain connects TRBV6-1 to TRBJ2-7; weak D call: TRBD2 (5 bases). Germline V lookup: CDR1 MNHNS, CDR2 SASEGT. The CDR3 is 15 amino acids. Trimming took 6 bases from V and 0 from J, leaving 15 bases between them. For the CDR3, the DNA is TGTGCCAGCAGACAAGGACTGGTCGTCTCCTACGAGCAGTACTTC. Residues: CASRQGLVVSYEQYF.

This clone was detected many times. The same CDR3 arises from other DNA sequences in this sample as well. The rearrangement uses TRBV20-1 and TRBJ2-6, with TRBD1 matching 8 bases. From germline, CDR1 is DFQATT and CDR2 SNEGSKA (reference sequence). Trimming at V came to 4 bases and at J to 2 bases, leaving 4 bases not matched to a gene. The CDR3 sequence is 15 residues long. CDR3 in amino acids: CSATGGRAGANVLTF. Here the CDR3 DNA reads TGCAGTGCTACAGGGGGCCGGGCTGGGGCCAACGTCCTGACTTTC.

At least ten counts were recorded for this clone. The chain links TRBV11-2 to TRBJ2-7; 7 bases are shared with TRBD2. The trim removed 3 bases at V and 5 bases at J, leaving 7 bases unmatched. The germline CDR1 and CDR2 sequences are SGHAT and FQNNGV. The CDR3 is 14 amino acids. The CDR3, as DNA: TGTGCCAGCAGCTTCGTTGGACTAGTGAACGAGCAGTACTTC. Protein: CASSFVGLVNEQYF.

Comment on this clone: At one boundary the junction diverges from the germline segment, which might be a read error. This chain links TRBV6-1 with TRBJ2-2; D perhaps matches TRBD1 (5 bases). Per germline, CDR1 MNHNS and CDR2 SASEGT. CDR3 length: 13 residues. CDR3 loop: CASMRQNTGELFF. DNA of the CDR3: TGTGCCAGCATGAGACAGAACACCGGTGAGCTGTTTTTT.

On this clone: This same CDR3 is encoded by further DNA sequences in the sample. The V and J genes are TRBV20-1 and TRBJ2-1, with D possibly being TRBD2 (5 bases). The V and J ends lost 3 bases and 4 bases respectively, with 13 bases between them. Germline V gives CDR1 DFQATT, CDR2 SNEGSKA (reference sequence). This CDR3 has 14 amino acids. The CDR3 loop reads CSASRRSSYNEQFF. Here the CDR3 DNA reads TGCAGTGCTAGTAGGAGGAGCTCATACAATGAGCAGTTCTTC.

This clone was seen a few times. The gene calls are TRBV5-4 and TRBJ1-6, with D unclear. The CDR3 runs 13 residues. V was clipped by 0 bases and J by 10 bases, with 8 bases between them. Germline CDR1 and CDR2: SGHNT and YYREEE (reference sequence). The CDR3 loop reads CASSLDRGSPLHF. The CDR3, as DNA: TGTGCCAGCAGCTTGGATCGGGGATCACCCCTCCACTTT.

This clone came up many times. The chain has TRBV20-1 and TRBJ2-7; no clear D. The V gene's germline CDR1 is DFQATT and CDR2 SNEGSKA (reference sequence). The CDR3 is made up of 13 amino acids. Trimming cost V 0 bases and J 12 bases, with 18 bases left between them. The CDR3 nucleotides are TGCAGTGCTAGAGATAGGCATTGGCCCAGCGCGTACTTC. This gives the protein CSARDRHWPSAYF.

The J gene is TRBJ2-1, the V gene TRBV11-1; possible D gene TRBD1, 6 bases. The CDR3 totals 17 residues. Germline V gives CDR1 SGHAT, CDR2 FQDESV (reference sequence). Between the trimmed V and J ends, which lost 5 bases and 5 bases, there was a span of 22 bases. CDR3 in DNA: TGTGCCAGCAGCCTGGGTACCCGACAGGTGGCGCACAATGAGCAGTTCTTC. Translation: CASSLGTRQVAHNEQFF.

V is TRBV7-9 and J is TRBJ1-2, with TRBD1 matching over 8 bases. Germline CDR1 and CDR2: SEHNR and FQNEAQ (reference sequence). J was trimmed by 8 bases and V by 5 bases; bases with no gene match: 7. The length of the CDR3 is 13 residues. The CDR3 region is CASSPDRGIGYTF. CDR3 sequence (DNA): TGTGCCAGCAGCCCTGACAGGGGAATAGGCTACACCTTC. The full variable domain, with the rest looked up from reference TRBV7-9 and TRBJ1-2, is DTGVSQNPRHKITKRGQNVTFRCDPISEHNRLYWYRQTLGQGPEFLTYFQNEAQLEKSRLLSDRFSAERPKGSFSTLEIQRTEQGDSAMYLCASSPDRGIGYTFGSGTRLTVV.

This clone was detected ten times or more. The chain couples TRBV3-1 to TRBJ2-5; 8 nucleotides align to TRBD1. Unmatched junction bases numbered 8, after V lost 4 bases and J lost 4 bases. CDR1 is LGHDT and CDR2 is YNNKEL in the germline V gene (reference sequence). CDR3 length: 15 amino acids. The CDR3 sequence: CASSPIDRGGETQYF. The CDR3 DNA sequence: TGTGCCAGCAGCCCGATCGACAGGGGTGGAGAGACCCAGTACTTC.

This clone has a count of ten or more. Additional DNA sequences in this sample encode the identical CDR3. The gene calls are TRBV28 and TRBJ1-2, with D unresolved. CDR3 size: 13 residues. The germline gives CDR1 MDHEN, CDR2 SYDVKM. Trimming pared 2 bases from V and 7 bases from J, leaving 11 bases between. The chain's CDR3 is CASSLEVRGGYTF. The CDR3 region has the DNA TGTGCCAGCAGTTTAGAGGTCCGGGGTGGCTACACCTTC.

This clone has at least ten counts. J is TRBJ2-1 and V is TRBV20-1; D not resolved. This CDR3 has 11 residues. V was shortened by 0 bases and J by 8 bases, with 5 bases between the two germline ends. CDR1 and CDR2 from the germline V gene are DFQATT and SNEGSKA (reference sequence). The CDR3 protein is CSARDYDEQFF. Here the CDR3 DNA reads TGCAGTGCTAGAGATTATGATGAGCAGTTCTTC.

This clone was detected many times. V is TRBV6-5 and J is TRBJ1-6; D is undetermined. The CDR3 is made up of 17 amino acids. CDR1 MNHEY and CDR2 SVGAGI come from the germline V gene. With 0 bases removed from V and 3 bases from J, the gap between germline ends came to 12 bases. In DNA form, the CDR3 reads TGTGCCAGCAGTTACTCCCCTCAGGACCACTATAATTCACCCCTCCACTTT. Translating it yields CASSYSPQDHYNSPLHF.

This clone was observed many times. This rearrangement joins TRBV6-5 to TRBJ1-5; the D gene is possibly TRBD1 (6 bases). CDR3 length: 17 residues. From germline, CDR1 is MNHEY and CDR2 SVGAGI. The ends were cut back, 0 bases at V and 0 bases at J, with 12 bases in the middle. The chain's CDR3 is CASSYSRVGHSNQPQHF. The CDR3 region has the DNA TGTGCCAGCAGTTACTCGAGGGTGGGACATAGCAATCAGCCCCAGCATTTT.